This T cell receptor (beta chain) was identified in a study of identical twins. Study conclusions and caveats: Beta out-of-frame twin sharing showed a weaker excess.

TCRdb fed the 5' RACE reads into MiXCR, producing one record per CDR3 protein. The sample holds 550,000 to 800,000 distinct CDR3 sequences; around 7.5% are singletons and the top ten take about 1.5%. Regarding this clonotype: Its matching antigen is unknown.

The CDR3 is made up of 14 amino acids. Trimming took 5 bases from V and 6 from J; bases not matched to a gene: 6. This sample was also put to use in a study of yellow fever vaccine responses in identical twins.

The sample taken for sequencing was PBMCs. The chain uses TRBV12-3 or TRBV12-4 and TRBJ2-7, with 11 bases identical to TRBD1. This clonotype was sampled from a woman between 18 and 30 years old in good health. CDR3 loop: CASSPAGTGGEQYF. The CDR3 bases are TGTGCCAGCAGTCCCGCCGGGACAGGGGGCGAGCAGTACTTC.